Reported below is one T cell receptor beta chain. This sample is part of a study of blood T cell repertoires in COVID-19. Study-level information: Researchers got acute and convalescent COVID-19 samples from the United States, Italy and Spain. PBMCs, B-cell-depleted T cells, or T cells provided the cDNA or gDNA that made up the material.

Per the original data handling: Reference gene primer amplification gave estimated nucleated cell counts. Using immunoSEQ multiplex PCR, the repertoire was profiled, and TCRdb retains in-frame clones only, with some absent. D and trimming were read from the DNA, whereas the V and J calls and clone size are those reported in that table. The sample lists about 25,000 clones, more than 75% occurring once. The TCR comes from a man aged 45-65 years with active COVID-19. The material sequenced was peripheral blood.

As DNA, the CDR3 is TGTGCCAGCAGCCGGGGTGGCACCGGGGAGCTGTTTTTT. This codes for CASSRGGTGELFF. The V and J genes are TRBV7-3 and TRBJ2-2; tentative D call: TRBD2 (5 bases). In germline, CDR1 is SGHTA, CDR2 FQGTGA. V lost 5 bases and J lost 4, with 8 bases in between. The CDR3 is 13 amino acids.